This T cell receptor (beta chain) was obtained from a study of cytomegalovirus exposure and HLA in healthy donors. Overall study results and limits: Earlier analysis found most TCR beta V segments productive about 87% or about 30% of the time. Per published accounts, TCR beta sequences correctly predicted the HLA-A and HLA-B alleles of most subjects. Rare TCR sequences dominated, though some public TCRs recurred in many donors.

PCR used 60 Vbeta primers and 13 Jbeta primers. TCRdb's table, derived via immunoSEQ multiplex PCR, lists solely in-frame clones and lacks some. In the table there are approximately 160,000 clones, roughly four fifths of which are singletons. Notes on this clone: The target antigen is unknown.

J gave up 4 bases and V 8 bases, and 11 bases lay outside the gene matches. The CDR3 length is 15 residues. Germline V lookup: CDR1 SGHNT, CDR2 YYREEE (reference sequence). V and J are TRBV5-4 and TRBJ1-3, with 8 bases lining up with TRBD1. Sequences were obtained from PBMCs. This clonotype was sampled from a middle-aged man in good health and CMV-seropositive. CDR3 sequence reads: CASSGGATLGNTIYF. CDR3 nucleotides: TGTGCCAGTTCAGGGGGCGCGACGTTAGGAAACACCATATATTTT.